Below, 5 T cell receptor beta chains from the same sample are listed, as sequenced in a study of regulatory T cells in long-lasting Graves disease. Time point in this sample: newly diagnosed GD, antithyroid drugs for less than 3 months. The TCR library was made from RNA extracted from PBMCs. Arm-PCR with iRepertoire HTBI primers amplified the CDR3 regions for these TCR beta libraries. TCRdb passed the multiplex PCR reads through MiXCR, listing each CDR3 protein once. The data hold 250,000 or so distinct CDR3 sequences, with around 20% observed a single time. The sample here was peripheral blood mononuclear cells (PBMCs), taken at new diagnosis, from a patient treated with antithyroid drugs. All receptors come from a female donor with Graves disease.

Turning to this clonotype: Possible read error: a much larger clone is one base away. The J gene is TRBJ1-2, the V gene TRBV2; D not certain. Germline V CDR1 and CDR2: SNHLY, FYNNEI. The CDR3 consists of 13 residues. The CDR3: CVSSEGLGYGYTF. The CDR3 DNA sequence: TGTGTCAGCAGTGAAGGTCTGGGCTATGGCTACACCTTC. Full variable domain (outside the CDR3, taken from reference TRBV2 and TRBJ1-2): EPEVTQTPSHQVTQMGQEVILRCVPISNHLYFYWYRQILGQKVEFLVSFYNNEISEKSEIFDDQFSVERPDGSNFTLKIRSTKLEDSAMYFCVSSEGLGYGYTFGSGTRLTVV.

This clonotype was counted ten times or more. Given the absence of the conserved phenylalanine or tryptophan at the CDR3 end, a read error is likely. The limits of the CDR3 on the DNA are not certain, so only TCRdb's listed CDR3 is given. The gene calls are TRBV4-2 and TRBJ2-7; TRBD1, as called in the table, went unchecked against the DNA. CDR1 and CDR2 (germline): LGHNA, YNFKEQ. With termini counted, the CDR3 has 9 amino acids. The CDR3 spells CASSQETDL.

This clonotype was recorded many times. V is TRBV11-3 and J is TRBJ2-3, with 7 nucleotides matching TRBD1. The CDR3 totals 14 residues. Germline trimming cut 5 bases from V and 4 bases from J; bases unmatched to any gene: 6. The germline V gene has CDR1 SGHNT and CDR2 YENEEA. The CDR3 nucleotides read TGTGCCAGCAGCCTCGGGACAGATGCAGATACGCAGTATTTT. It specifies CASSLGTDADTQYF.

This clonotype has at least ten counts. The rearrangement uses TRBV29-1 and TRBJ1-1, with D unresolved. V lost 4 bases and J lost 1, with 4 bases in between. Germline V gene sequence: CDR1 SQVTM, CDR2 ANQGSEA. CDR3 length equals 11 residues. The CDR3 is CSVVTNTEAFF. CDR3 DNA sequence: TGCAGCGTTGTAACGAACACTGAAGCTTTCTTT.

J is TRBJ2-3 and V is TRBV2, with TRBD1 identical over 7 bases. This CDR3 has 14 amino acids. V shed 3 bases and J 6 bases; nucleotides not matched to a gene: 6. Germline loops: CDR1 SNHLY, CDR2 FYNNEI. For the CDR3, the DNA is TGTGCCAGCAGTGACACAGGGGCCGGGGATACGCAGTATTTT. As protein: CASSDTGAGDTQYF.